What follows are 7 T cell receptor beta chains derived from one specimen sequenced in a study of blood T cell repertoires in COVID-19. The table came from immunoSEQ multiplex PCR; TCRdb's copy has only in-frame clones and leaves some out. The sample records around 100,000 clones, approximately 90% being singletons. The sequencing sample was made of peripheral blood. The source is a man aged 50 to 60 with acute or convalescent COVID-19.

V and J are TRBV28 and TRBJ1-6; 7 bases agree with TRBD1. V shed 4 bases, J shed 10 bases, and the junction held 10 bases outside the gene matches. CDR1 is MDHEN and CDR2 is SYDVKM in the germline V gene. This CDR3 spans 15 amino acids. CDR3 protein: CASSSGGDSDSPLHF. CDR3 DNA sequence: TGTGCCAGCAGTTCGGGGGGGGACAGTGACTCACCCCTCCACTTT. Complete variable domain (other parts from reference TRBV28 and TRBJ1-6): DVKVTQSSRYLVKRTGEKVFLECVQDMDHENMFWYRQDPGLGLRLIYFSYDVKMKEKGDIPEGYSVSREKKERFSLILESASTNQTSMYLCASSSGGDSDSPLHFGNGTRLTVT.

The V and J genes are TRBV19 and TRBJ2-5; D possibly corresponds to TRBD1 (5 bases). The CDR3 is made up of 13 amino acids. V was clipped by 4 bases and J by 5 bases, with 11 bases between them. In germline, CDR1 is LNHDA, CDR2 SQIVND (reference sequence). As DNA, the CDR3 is TGTGCCAGTAGTACACTGGGGCCCGAGACCCAGTACTTC. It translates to CASSTLGPETQYF.

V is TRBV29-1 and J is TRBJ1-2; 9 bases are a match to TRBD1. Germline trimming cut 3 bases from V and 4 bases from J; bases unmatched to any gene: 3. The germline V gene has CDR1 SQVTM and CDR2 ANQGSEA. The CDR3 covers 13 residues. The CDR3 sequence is CSVDQTGGYGYTF. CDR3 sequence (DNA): TGCAGCGTTGACCAGACAGGGGGCTATGGCTACACCTTC. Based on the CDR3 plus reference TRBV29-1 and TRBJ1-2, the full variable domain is SAVISQKPSRDICQRGTSLTIQCQVDSQVTMMFWYRQQPGQSLTLIATANQGSEATYESGFVIDKFPISRPNLTFSTLTVSNMSPEDSSIYLCSVDQTGGYGYTFGSGTRLTVV.

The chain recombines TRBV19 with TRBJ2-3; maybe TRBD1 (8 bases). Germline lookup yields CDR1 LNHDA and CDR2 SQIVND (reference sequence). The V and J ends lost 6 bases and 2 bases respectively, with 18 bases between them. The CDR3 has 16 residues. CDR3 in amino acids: CASSDTGGGNTDTQYF. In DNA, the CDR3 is TGTGCCAGTAGCGATACAGGGGGAGGGAACACAGATACGCAGTATTTT.

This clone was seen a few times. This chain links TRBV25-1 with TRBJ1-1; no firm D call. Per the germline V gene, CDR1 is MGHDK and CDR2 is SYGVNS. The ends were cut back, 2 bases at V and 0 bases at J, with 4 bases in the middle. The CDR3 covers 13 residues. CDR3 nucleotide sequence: TGTGCCAGCAGTGAACAGTTGAACACTGAAGCTTTCTTT. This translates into CASSEQLNTEAFF.

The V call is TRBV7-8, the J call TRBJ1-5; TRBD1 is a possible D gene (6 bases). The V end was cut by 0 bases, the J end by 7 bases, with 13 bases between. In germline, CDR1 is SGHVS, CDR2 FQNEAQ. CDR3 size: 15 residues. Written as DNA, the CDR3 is TGTGCCAGCAGCTTAGCGCACAGGGAAGGACAGCCCCAGCATTTT. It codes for CASSLAHREGQPQHF.

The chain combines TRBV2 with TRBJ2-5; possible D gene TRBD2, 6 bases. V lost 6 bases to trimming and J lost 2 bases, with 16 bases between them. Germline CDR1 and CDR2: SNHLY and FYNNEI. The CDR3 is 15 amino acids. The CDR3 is CASSQPSSGQETQYF. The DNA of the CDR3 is TGTGCCAGCAGCCAACCTAGTAGCGGACAAGAGACCCAGTACTTC.